The next 27 T cell receptor beta chains were all read from a single sample in a study of tumor and adjacent non-tumor tissue in lung cancer. The template was RNA from unsorted bulk tissue. Three rounds of nested PCR, following a modified ARM-PCR protocol, produced the TCRbeta library. TCRdb ran MiXCR on the multiplex PCR reads and lists one entry per CDR3 protein. The sample has under 250,000 distinct CDR3 sequences; around 71% are singletons. The sample taken for sequencing was lung tumor tissue. The source is a man aged 55 to 69 with non-small cell lung cancer.

Turning to this clonotype: This may be a read error: a much more frequent sequence differs by one nucleotide. The rearrangement links TRBV29-1 to TRBJ2-5, with D hard to call. V dropped 7 bases and J dropped 1 base, with 16 bases sitting between them. Germline V CDR1 and CDR2: SQVTM, ANQGSEA. The CDR3 runs 14 residues. As DNA, the CDR3 is TGCAGCGGGGCAGGTACGGCGTTCCAAGAGACCCAGTACTTC. Translated: CSGAGTAFQETQYF.

With regard to this clonotype: A much larger clone lies one base from this, so it may be a read error. The rearrangement links TRBV4-2 to TRBJ1-2, with D possibly being TRBD1 (5 bases). Germline lookup yields CDR1 LGHNA and CDR2 YNFKEQ. The CDR3 sequence is 14 residues long. The CDR3 spells CASSQDLTDYGYAF. CDR3 nucleotide sequence: TGTGCCAGCAGCCAAGATTTGACAGACTATGGCTACGCCTTC.

As concerns this clonotype: A junction end diverges from the germline sequence, so it may reflect a read error. DNA of the CDR3: TGTGCGAGCAGCCATTTACCCGGGGAGCTGTTTTTT. Encoded protein: CASSHLPGELFF. J is TRBJ2-2 and V is TRBV4-1; D is ambiguous. The germline V gene encodes CDR1 MGHRA and CDR2 YSYEKL. The CDR3 is made up of 12 amino acids.

This sequence joins TRBV6-2 or TRBV6-3 and TRBJ1-2; D remains ambiguous. Germline-derived CDR1 and CDR2 are MNHEY and SVGEGT. The CDR3 totals 13 residues. V lost 5 bases to trimming and J lost 3 bases, with 10 bases between them. CDR3 sequence (DNA): TGTGCCAGCAGTCCGCAATCGGACTATGGCTACACCTTC. This sequence encodes CASSPQSDYGYTF.

This clonotype was counted ten times or more. V and J are TRBV12-3 or TRBV12-4 and TRBJ2-7, with 7 bases identical to TRBD2. This CDR3 has 13 residues. V shed 6 bases, J shed 5 bases, and the junction held 7 bases outside the gene matches. CDR3 in amino acids: CASSLLGGDEQYF. In nucleotides, the CDR3 is TGTGCCAGCAGCCTCTTGGGAGGGGACGAGCAGTACTTC.

This clonotype was found once. This clone may be a read error of a much larger clone one base away. The chain links TRBV29-1 to TRBJ2-7; D gene unclear. V shed 4 bases and J shed 3 bases, with 10 bases lying between them. The length of the CDR3 is 12 residues. Germline lookup yields CDR1 SQVTM and CDR2 ANQGSEA. The CDR3 DNA sequence: TGCAGCGTTGCGGAGAACTTCTACGAGCAGTACTTC. This gives the protein CSVAENFYEQYF.

In its sample, this clonotype was seen once. V is TRBV4-1 and J is TRBJ2-4; 9 positions agree with TRBD2. The V segment lost 0 bases and the J segment 10 bases; nucleotides outside the gene matches: 13. CDR1 and CDR2 (germline): MGHRA, YSYEKL. This CDR3 contains 17 residues. As DNA, the CDR3 is TGCGCCAGCAGCCAAGAAGGGCTAGCGGGGCGTCGCGATATTCAGTACTTC. Translating it yields CASSQEGLAGRRDIQYF.

This clonotype was seen a single time. This may be a read error: a much more frequent sequence differs by one nucleotide. This sequence joins TRBV6-1 and TRBJ1-1, with D perhaps matching TRBD1 (6 bases). The germline V and J ends were trimmed by 11 bases and 11 bases, with 21 bases remaining between them. Germline V gene lookup returns CDR1 MNHNS and CDR2 SASEGT. The CDR3 totals 12 residues. The CDR3 loop is CAGTEKGQGAFF. The DNA of the CDR3 is TGTGCCGGCACCGAAAAGGGGCAGGGGGCTTTCTTT.

About this clonotype: At one of its ends the junction is not consistent with the germline gene, which may arise from a read error. The chain has TRBV11-2 and TRBJ2-3, with 7 nucleotides matching TRBD2. Germline CDR1 and CDR2: SGHAT and FQNNGV. The CDR3 sequence is 15 residues long. CDR3 residues: CAGSFFLAVADTKYF. CDR3 nucleotides: TGTGCCGGTAGCTTTTTCCTAGCGGTGGCAGATACGAAGTATTTT.

Notes on this clonotype: The germline gene is not matched at one end of the junction; a read error may be the cause. CDR3 nucleotides: TGTGCCAACAGTTCAGGCTCGCGAAACACCGGGGAGCTGTTTTTT. Translated: CANSSGSRNTGELFF. This rearrangement joins TRBV12-3 or TRBV12-4 to TRBJ2-2; D is uncertain. The CDR3 extends over 15 amino acids.

This clonotype showed up just a few times. A read error may produce the germline difference seen at one junction end. The rearrangement uses TRBV11-3 and TRBJ2-3, with D tentatively TRBD1 (6 bases). The CDR3 is 13 residues long. Looked up from germline, CDR1 is SGHNT and CDR2 is YENEEA. The CDR3 loop is CASSPVGHLSQYF. The CDR3 nucleotides read TGTGCCAGCAGCCCCGTGGGACATCTTTCGCAATATTTT.

This clonotype has at least ten counts. CDR3 sequence (DNA): TGTGCCAGCAGCCAAGGACAGTTCGAAGCTTTCTTT. This translates into CASSQGQFEAFF. V gene TRBV4-2 combines with J gene TRBJ1-1, with TRBD1 as a possible D gene (5 bases). The CDR3 runs to 12 residues. V shed 1 base and J shed 8 bases, with 8 bases lying between them. The germline V gene encodes CDR1 LGHNA and CDR2 YNFKEQ.

Many counts were recorded for this clonotype. The chain is built from TRBV7-8 and TRBJ2-7; 10 positions match TRBD2. Per the germline V gene, CDR1 is SGHVS and CDR2 is FQNEAQ. With 4 bases clipped from V and 6 bases from J, the junction kept 9 bases outside the gene matches. CDR3 length: 15 amino acids. CDR3 sequence (DNA): TGTGCCAGCAGCTCCGCTAGCGGGAGACTCCCCGAGCAGTACTTC. It specifies CASSSASGRLPEQYF.

In regard to this clonotype: One base away lies a much larger clone, so this may be a sequencing read error. The chain links TRBV12-3 or TRBV12-4 to TRBJ1-2, with 7 bases identical to TRBD1. The CDR3 loop spans 14 amino acids. Trimming took 10 bases from V and 0 from J; bases not matched to a gene: 8. DNA of the CDR3: TGTGCCATCAGGGGGATGACCTCTAACTATGGCTACACCTTC. It translates to CAIRGMTSNYGYTF.

Concerning this clonotype: Compared with germline, one end of the junction differs, possibly owing to a read error. The CDR3 protein is CASILGMRSSTDTQYF. In DNA form, the CDR3 reads TGTGCCAGCATCTTAGGCATGCGTTCTAGTACAGATACGCAGTATTTT. This rearrangement joins TRBV11-2 to TRBJ2-3; no clear D. The CDR3 is made up of 16 amino acids. Germline CDR1 reads SGHAT; CDR2 reads FQNNGV.

As for this clonotype: Possible read error: a much larger clone is one base away. This chain joins TRBV4-3 and TRBJ2-6; D call uncertain. This CDR3 is 12 amino acids long. Germline V gene lookup returns CDR1 LGHNA and CDR2 YSLEER. CDR3: CVSSQEIHVLTF. As DNA, the CDR3 is TGCGTCAGCAGCCAAGAAATCCACGTCCTGACTTTC.

Comment on this clonotype: This may be a read error, as it is one base from a much larger clone. The chain links TRBV20-1 to TRBJ2-1; 10 bases match TRBD2. Germline V CDR1 and CDR2: DFQATT, SNEGSKA (reference sequence). The CDR3 is 17 residues long. For the CDR3, the DNA is TGCATTGCTGGTCCCGGGACTAGCGACATGACCTACAATGAGCAGTTCTTC. The encoded protein is CIAGPGTSDMTYNEQFF.

The table lists this clonotype with a few counts. A read error may produce the germline difference seen at one junction end. The DNA of the CDR3 is TGCAGTGTTAGAGCGGGACAGAACTATGGCTACACCTTC. It codes for CSVRAGQNYGYTF. J is TRBJ1-2 and V is TRBV20-1; 7 nucleotides line up with TRBD1. CDR1 and CDR2 from the germline V gene are DFQATT and SNEGSKA (reference sequence). The CDR3 is 13 amino acids.

As regards this clonotype: Germline and junction disagree at one end, which may indicate a read error. The chain recombines TRBV6-1 with TRBJ1-4; D possibly corresponds to TRBD1 (5 bases). The CDR3 has 14 residues. Germline V gene sequence: CDR1 MNHNS, CDR2 SASEGT. CDR3 in amino acids: CDSSDWQGNEKLFF. As DNA, the CDR3 is TGTGACAGCAGTGACTGGCAGGGTAATGAAAAACTGTTTTTT.

Turning to this clonotype: A much larger clone differs from this one at a single base, so this may be a read error. J is TRBJ2-5 and V is TRBV4-2; 12 bases match TRBD2. Germline CDR1 reads LGHNA; CDR2 reads YNFKEQ. The CDR3 runs 17 residues. The CDR3: CATSQAASGGAEETQYF. Here the CDR3 DNA reads TGTGCCACCAGCCAAGCGGCTAGCGGGGGGGCCGAAGAGACCCAGTACTTC.

For this clonotype: A single base separates this from a much larger clone, so it may be a read error. This rearrangement joins TRBV12-3 or TRBV12-4 to TRBJ2-2; D might be TRBD2 (6 bases). This CDR3 comprises 11 residues. In DNA, the CDR3 is TGTGCCAGCAGCCGACTAGGGGAGATGTTTTTT. Encoded protein: CASSRLGEMFF.

On this clonotype itself: A much larger clone differs by one base, so this may be a read error. This sequence joins TRBV20-1 and TRBJ2-7; maybe TRBD2 (6 bases). Germline V lookup: CDR1 DFQATT, CDR2 SNEGSKA (reference sequence). This CDR3 region has 11 residues. The CDR3 loop reads CNASRSGEQYF. The DNA for the CDR3 is TGCAATGCTAGCCGCAGCGGGGAGCAGTACTTC.

This clonotype showed up just once. A junction end diverges from the germline sequence, so it may reflect a read error. This CDR3 is CASSVSGTSGRHDQFF. In DNA, the CDR3 is TGTGCCAGCAGCGTATCCGGGACTAGCGGGAGACATGATCAGTTTTTC. The chain is built from TRBV11-3 and TRBJ2-1, with 14 bases that match TRBD2. This CDR3 contains 16 residues. Germline V lookup: CDR1 SGHNT, CDR2 YENEEA.

As for this clonotype: One end of the junction varies from germline; a read error may be responsible. This chain's CDR3 is CASTPVSIDTLCF. The CDR3 coding sequence is TGTGCCAGCACCCCCGTTAGCATAGATACGCTGTGTTTT. The chain combines TRBV12-3 or TRBV12-4 with TRBJ2-3; no definite D call. The CDR3 totals 13 residues.

Details on this clonotype: With a much larger clone just one base away, this may be a read error. This chain connects TRBV20-1 to TRBJ1-1, with D tentatively TRBD1 (5 bases). The CDR3 is 15 residues long. Per germline, CDR1 DFQATT and CDR2 SNEGSKA (reference sequence). The CDR3 nucleotides are TGCAGTGTCCACCTTAGACAGAGACTGGCCACTGAACCTTTCTTT. Translation: CSVHLRQRLATEPFF.

For this clonotype: A much larger clone sits a single nucleotide away, making a read error possible. The chain couples TRBV11-1 to TRBJ2-3; TRBD2 matches at 7 bases. Losses at the gene ends were 5 bases for V and 7 bases for J; bases not matched to a gene: 18. The CDR3 covers 17 residues. Germline V gene data show CDR1 as SGHAT and CDR2 as FQDESV (reference sequence). CDR3 nucleotides: TGTGCCAGCAGCCAAGATGACCTCCGGGGGGAGGCAAATACGCAGTATTTT. Translated: CASSQDDLRGEANTQYF.

Note on this clonotype: One junction end disagrees with the germline gene, perhaps due to a read error. The J gene is TRBJ2-1, the V gene TRBV11-3; D is unclear. The CDR3 length is 13 residues. Germline CDR1 and CDR2: SGHNT and YENEEA. This CDR3 reads CASSLQRVNELFF. Written as DNA, the CDR3 is TGTGCCAGCAGCTTACAAAGGGTAAATGAGCTGTTCTTC.